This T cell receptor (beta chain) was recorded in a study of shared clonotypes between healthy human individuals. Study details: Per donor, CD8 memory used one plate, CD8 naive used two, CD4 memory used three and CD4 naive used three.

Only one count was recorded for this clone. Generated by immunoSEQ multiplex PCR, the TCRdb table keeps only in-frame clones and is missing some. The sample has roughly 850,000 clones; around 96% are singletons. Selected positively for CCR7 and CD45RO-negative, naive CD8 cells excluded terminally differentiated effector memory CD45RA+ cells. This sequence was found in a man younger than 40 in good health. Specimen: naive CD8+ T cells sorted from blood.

The CDR3 loop is CASSTSEGGPGYGYTF. CDR3 bases: TGTGCCAGCAGCACTAGCGAGGGGGGCCCCGGCTATGGCTACACCTTC. The V gene is TRBV7-9, the J gene TRBJ1-2; TRBD1 is a possible D gene (6 bases). Germline lookup yields CDR1 SEHNR and CDR2 FQNEAQ (reference sequence). CDR3 length: 16 residues. The ends were cut back, 5 bases at V and 4 bases at J, with 20 bases in the middle.